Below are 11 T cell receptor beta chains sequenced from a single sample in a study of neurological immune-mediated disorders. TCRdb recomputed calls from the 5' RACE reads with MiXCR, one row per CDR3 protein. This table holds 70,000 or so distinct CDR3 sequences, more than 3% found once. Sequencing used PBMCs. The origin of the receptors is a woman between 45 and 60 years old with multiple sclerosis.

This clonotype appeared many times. CDR3 region: CASSGRRGSYEQYF. The DNA of the CDR3 is TGTGCCAGCAGCGGACGAAGGGGGTCCTACGAGCAGTACTTC. The rearrangement joins TRBV7-8 to TRBJ2-7; perhaps TRBD1 as D (6 bases). CDR3 length: 14 residues. The ends were cut back, 5 bases at V and 1 base at J, with 12 bases in the middle. CDR1 and CDR2 (germline): SGHVS, FQNEAQ.

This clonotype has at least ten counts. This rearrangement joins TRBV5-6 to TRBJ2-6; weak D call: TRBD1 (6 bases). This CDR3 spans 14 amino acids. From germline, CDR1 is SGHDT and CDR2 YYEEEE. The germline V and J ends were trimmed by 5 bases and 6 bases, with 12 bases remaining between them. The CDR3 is CASRGAGQANVLTF. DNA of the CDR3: TGTGCCAGCAGGGGGGCCGGTCAGGCCAACGTCCTGACTTTC.

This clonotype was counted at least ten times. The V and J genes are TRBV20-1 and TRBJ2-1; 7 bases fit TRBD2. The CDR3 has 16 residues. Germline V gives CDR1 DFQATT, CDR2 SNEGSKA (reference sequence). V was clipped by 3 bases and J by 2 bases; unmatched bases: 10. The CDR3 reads CSASRREKSPYNEQFF. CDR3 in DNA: TGCAGTGCTAGTCGGCGGGAGAAAAGCCCCTACAATGAGCAGTTCTTC.

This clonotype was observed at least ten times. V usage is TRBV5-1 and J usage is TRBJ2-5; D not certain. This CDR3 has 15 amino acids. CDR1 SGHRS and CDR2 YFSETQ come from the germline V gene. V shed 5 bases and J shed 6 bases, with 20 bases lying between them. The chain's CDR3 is CASSETVGSPKTQYF. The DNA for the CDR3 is TGCGCCAGCAGTGAGACGGTGGGGTCCCCGAAGACCCAGTACTTC. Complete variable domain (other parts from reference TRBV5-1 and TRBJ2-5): KAGVTQTPRYLIKTRGQQVTLSCSPISGHRSVSWYQQTPGQGLQFLFEYFSETQRNKGNFPGRFSGRQFSNSRSEMNVSTLELGDSALYLCASSETVGSPKTQYFGPGTRLLVL.

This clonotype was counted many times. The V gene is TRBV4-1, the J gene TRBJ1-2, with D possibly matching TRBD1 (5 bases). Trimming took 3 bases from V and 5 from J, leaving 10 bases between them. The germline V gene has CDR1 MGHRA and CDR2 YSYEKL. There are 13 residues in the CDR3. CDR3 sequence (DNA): TGCGCCAGCAGCCACAGCAGGGCGTATGGCTACACCTTC. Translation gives CASSHSRAYGYTF.

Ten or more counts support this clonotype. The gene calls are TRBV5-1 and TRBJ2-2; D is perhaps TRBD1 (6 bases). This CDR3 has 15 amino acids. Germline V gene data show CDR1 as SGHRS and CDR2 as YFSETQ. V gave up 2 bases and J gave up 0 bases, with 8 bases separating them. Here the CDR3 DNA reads TGCGCCAGCAGCTTCACAGGGACGAACACCGGGGAGCTGTTTTTT. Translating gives CASSFTGTNTGELFF.

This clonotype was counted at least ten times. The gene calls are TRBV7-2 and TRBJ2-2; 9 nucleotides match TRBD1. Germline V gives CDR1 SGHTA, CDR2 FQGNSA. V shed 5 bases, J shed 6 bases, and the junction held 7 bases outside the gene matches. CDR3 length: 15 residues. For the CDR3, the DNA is TGTGCCAGCAGCCGGGACAGGGTTGGGGCCGGGGAGCTGTTTTTT. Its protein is CASSRDRVGAGELFF. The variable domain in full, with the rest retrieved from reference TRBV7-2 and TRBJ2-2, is GAGVSQSPSNKVTEKGKDVELRCDPISGHTALYWYRQSLGQGLEFLIYFQGNSAPDKSGLPSDRFSAERTGGSVSTLTIQRTQQEDSAVYLCASSRDRVGAGELFFGEGSRLTVL.

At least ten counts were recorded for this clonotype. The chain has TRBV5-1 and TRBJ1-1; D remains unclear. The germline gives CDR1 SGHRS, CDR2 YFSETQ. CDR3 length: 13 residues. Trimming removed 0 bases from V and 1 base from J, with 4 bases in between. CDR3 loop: CASSLEGNTEAFF. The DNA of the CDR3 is TGCGCCAGCAGCTTGGAGGGGAACACTGAAGCTTTCTTT.

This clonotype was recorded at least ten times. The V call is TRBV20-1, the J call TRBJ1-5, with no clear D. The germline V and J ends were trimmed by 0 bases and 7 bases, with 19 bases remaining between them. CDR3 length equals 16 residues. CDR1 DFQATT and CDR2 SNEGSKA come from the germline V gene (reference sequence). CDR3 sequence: CSARDVPGGDGQPQHF. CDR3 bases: TGCAGTGCTAGAGATGTACCGGGAGGTGATGGGCAGCCCCAGCATTTT.

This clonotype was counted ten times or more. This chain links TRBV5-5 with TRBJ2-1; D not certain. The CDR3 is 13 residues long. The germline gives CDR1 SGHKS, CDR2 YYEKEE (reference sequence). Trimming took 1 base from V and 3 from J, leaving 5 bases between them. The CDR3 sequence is CASSLTVYNEQFF. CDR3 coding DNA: TGTGCCAGCAGCTTGACAGTCTACAATGAGCAGTTCTTC.

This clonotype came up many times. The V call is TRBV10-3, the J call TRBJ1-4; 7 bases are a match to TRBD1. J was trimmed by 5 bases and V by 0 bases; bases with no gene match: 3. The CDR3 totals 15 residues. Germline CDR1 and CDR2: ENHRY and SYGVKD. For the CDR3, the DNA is TGTGCCATCAGTGAGTCAGGGGGCAGAAATGAAAAACTGTTTTTT. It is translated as CAISESGGRNEKLFF.